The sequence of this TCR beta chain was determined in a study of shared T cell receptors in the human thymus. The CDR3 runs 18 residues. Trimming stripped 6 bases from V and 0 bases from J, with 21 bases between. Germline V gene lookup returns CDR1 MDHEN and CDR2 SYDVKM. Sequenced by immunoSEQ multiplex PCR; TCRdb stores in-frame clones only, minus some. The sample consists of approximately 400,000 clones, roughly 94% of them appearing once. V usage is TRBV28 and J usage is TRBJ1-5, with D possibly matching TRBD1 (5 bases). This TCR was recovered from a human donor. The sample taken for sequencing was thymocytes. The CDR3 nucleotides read TGTGCCAGCAGCCCCCCAGGGACGGCGATCTATAGCAATCAGCCCCAGCATTTT. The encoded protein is CASSPPGTAIYSNQPQHF.